These 6 T cell receptor beta chains share one sample of origin, sequenced in a study of T cell responses to AZD1222 COVID-19 vaccine. Libraries were prepared by immunoSEQ multiplex PCR; TCRdb keeps only in-frame clonotypes and omits some of them. Here the sample spans fewer than 200,000 clones, around 90% being singletons. The source material was peripheral blood, sampled on day 0 of AZD1222 vaccination. The source is an adult in good health.

V and J are TRBV5-1 and TRBJ1-1, with D uncertain. The CDR3 has 17 residues. V dropped 0 bases and J dropped 0 bases, with 15 bases sitting between them. Germline CDR1 SGHRS, CDR2 YFSETQ. This chain's CDR3 is CASSLVGPPGLNTEAFF. CDR3 in DNA: TGCGCCAGCAGCTTGGTTGGGCCCCCGGGTTTGAACACTGAAGCTTTCTTT. Full variable domain (remainder filled in from reference TRBV5-1 and TRBJ1-1): KAGVTQTPRYLIKTRGQQVTLSCSPISGHRSVSWYQQTPGQGLQFLFEYFSETQRNKGNFPGRFSGRQFSNSRSEMNVSTLELGDSALYLCASSLVGPPGLNTEAFFGQGTRLTVV.

The rearrangement links TRBV7-8 to TRBJ2-1; 13 bases match TRBD2. V was pared by 1 base and J by 9 bases, with 3 bases of the junction left unmatched. The V gene's germline CDR1 is SGHVS and CDR2 FQNEAQ. The CDR3 contains 15 residues. The CDR3 DNA sequence: TGTGCCAGCAGCTTAGTTGGACTAGCGGGAGTTGAGCAGTTCTTC. This gives the protein CASSLVGLAGVEQFF.

This chain links TRBV18 with TRBJ1-1, with TRBD1 matching 7 bases. This CDR3 has 15 residues. V gave up 4 bases and J gave up 4 bases; unmatched junction bases: 9. Germline CDR1 is KGHSH and CDR2 is LQKENI. The CDR3 loop reads CASSHRQGVGTEAFF. CDR3 nucleotides: TGTGCCAGCTCACATCGACAGGGCGTGGGCACTGAAGCTTTCTTT.

The genes are TRBV2 and TRBJ2-3; unclear D gene. The CDR3 sequence is 13 residues long. Germline CDR1 SNHLY, CDR2 FYNNEI. Trimming left V 6 bases short and J 5 bases short, with 12 bases between. For the CDR3, the DNA is TGTGCCAGCAGGGGGTATTTGGGAGATACGCAGTATTTT. The encoded protein is CASRGYLGDTQYF.

This rearrangement joins TRBV2 to TRBJ1-2; 7 bases agree with TRBD1. The length of the CDR3 is 14 residues. The germline gives CDR1 SNHLY, CDR2 FYNNEI. J was trimmed by 2 bases and V by 7 bases; bases with no gene match: 7. This CDR3 is CASTLGQPNYGYTF. The DNA of the CDR3 is TGTGCCAGCACCTTGGGACAGCCAAACTATGGCTACACCTTC.

The rearrangement joins TRBV18 to TRBJ1-2; tentatively, D is TRBD1 (5 bases). V lost 3 bases, J lost 7 bases, and 18 bases lay in between. This CDR3 contains 15 residues. The germline V gene has CDR1 KGHSH and CDR2 LQKENI. The CDR3 protein is CASSPRGEGSAGYTF. The CDR3 nucleotides are TGTGCCAGCTCACCGCGCGGGGAGGGGTCTGCTGGCTACACCTTC.